Only a few counts were recorded for the clone carrying this T cell receptor (beta chain). Its antigen remains unknown. Investigators reverse transcribed all isolated RNA, so they sequenced expressed TCRB transcripts. Using immunoSEQ multiplex PCR, the repertoire was profiled, and TCRdb retains in-frame clones only, with some absent. The data contain 350,000 to 450,000 clones, over 11% of them singletons. The entry originates in a study of beta chain features in type 1 diabetes. Study overall: Regarding age, gender and cell yields, patients proved similar to healthy donors.

Study-level results: Patients with type 1 diabetes showed fewer VDJ junction insertions and more deletions. The naive, central memory and Treg TCRB repertoires of patients appeared to be more similar to one another than those of healthy donors.

The CDR3 sequence is 13 residues long. In germline, CDR1 is GTSNPN, CDR2 SVGIG (reference sequence). V lost 2 bases and J 2 bases, leaving 9 bases between the germline ends. The J gene is TRBJ1-1, the V gene TRBV30, with D unclear. What was sequenced was naive CD4+ T cells from blood. The source of this sequence is a man aged 25-40 years in good health. The chain's CDR3 is CAWSLNINTEAFF. In nucleotides, the CDR3 is TGTGCCTGGAGTTTGAACATTAACACTGAAGCTTTCTTT. Based on the CDR3 plus reference TRBV30 and TRBJ1-1, the full variable domain is SQTIHQWPATLVQPVGSPLSLECTVEGTSNPNLYWYRQAAGRGLQLLFYSVGIGQISSEVPQNLSASRPQDRQFILSSKKLLLSDSGFYLCAWSLNINTEAFFGQGTRLTVV.